Included here is one TCR beta chain sequence, with context. The antigen is not known. TCR beta CDR3 regions were amplified from RNA transcripts. The HTBI primer set served for first-round RT-PCR of the TCR CDR3. TCRdb re-called the multiplex PCR reads with MiXCR, one entry per CDR3 protein. This table has 750,000 to 900,000 distinct CDR3 sequences, 38% appearing once. This record comes from a study of T cells in Graves' hyperthyroidism and ophthalmopathy. General study findings and limits: Most thyroid clonotypes expanded above 0.001 were also detected in blood. The model's output predicted ophthalmopathy at a median of about 6.5 months prior to onset.

The ends lost 5 bases at V and 0 bases at J; junction bases unmatched: 2. The CDR3 contains 14 residues. The germline CDR1 and CDR2 sequences are SGHRS and YFSETQ. Diagnoses rested on clinical symptoms, serum thyroxine and TRAb, thyroid ultrasound and orbital computed tomography. An approximately 10 ml volume of fresh peripheral blood provided the PBMCs. This TCR was sampled from a young man with Graves' hyperthyroidism. Sequencing input: blood. The chain links TRBV5-1 to TRBJ2-7, with 10 bases aligning to TRBD2. CDR3 DNA sequence: TGCGCCAGCAGGGCTAGCGGGAGCTCCTACGAGCAGTACTTC. Protein product: CASRASGSSYEQYF.